One and the same sample provided the 13 T cell receptor beta chains below, sequenced in a study of glioma-infiltrating T cells. Amplification of TCR alpha and beta CDR3 regions from RNA used iRepertoire nested multiplex PCR. TCRdb re-derived calls from the multiplex PCR reads in MiXCR, one entry per CDR3 protein. This sample yields more than 90,000 distinct CDR3 sequences, of which around 37% are seen a single time; approximately 38% belongs to the top ten. The sample comprised glioma tissue, nonneoplastic brain tissue, or PBMCs (not recorded which). These receptor sequences come from a human donor with low-grade glioma or glioblastoma, undergoing nonglioma brain surgery, or in good health (not recorded which).

The sample holds many counts of this clonotype. This rearrangement joins TRBV7-6 to TRBJ2-2, with TRBD1 matching 10 bases. This CDR3 is built from 16 residues. The J segment lost 7 bases and the V segment lost 5 bases, leaving 10 bases of the junction unmatched. The germline CDR1 and CDR2 sequences are SGHVS and FNYEAQ. CDR3 loop: CASSGGTGERNGELFF. The CDR3 region has the DNA TGTGCCAGCAGCGGAGGGACAGGGGAGCGCAACGGGGAGCTGTTTTTT.

The table lists this clonotype with many counts. The CDR3 region has the DNA TGTGCCAGCTCACTTCTTAGCGCTGAAGCTTTCTTT. Its translation: CASSLLSAEAFF. The genes are TRBV18 and TRBJ1-1, with D hard to call. V lost 4 bases to trimming and J lost 6 bases, with 9 bases between them. CDR1 is KGHSH and CDR2 is LQKENI in the germline V gene. The CDR3 runs to 12 residues.

In its sample, this clonotype was seen many times. The chain uses TRBV19 and TRBJ1-2; tentatively, D is TRBD1 (6 bases). The CDR3 runs 12 residues. Germline assignment: CDR1 LNHDA and CDR2 SQIVND (reference sequence). The ends were cut back, 4 bases at V and 7 bases at J, with 10 bases in the middle. CDR3: CASSKQGSGYTF. The CDR3 region has the DNA TGTGCCAGTAGTAAACAGGGATCTGGCTACACCTTC.

On this clonotype itself: A much larger clone lies a single base off, so this may be a read error. This chain joins TRBV12-3 or TRBV12-4 and TRBJ2-5; D unresolved. The CDR3 length is 15 residues. The CDR3, as DNA: TGTGCCAGCAGTTTACTTGCAGCTGGCCAAGAGATCCAGTACTTC. It yields the protein CASSLLAAGQEIQYF.

A word on this clonotype: One end of the junction fails to match germline, which may point to a read error. The chain uses TRBV2 and TRBJ2-3; tentative D call: TRBD2 (6 bases). The CDR3 covers 14 residues. Germline CDR1 and CDR2: SNHLY and FYNNEI. In DNA form, the CDR3 reads TGTGCCAGCAACGACGAAGGGACTTCAGATACGCAGGATTTT. This encodes CASNDEGTSDTQDF.

Comment on this clonotype: This sequence may be a read error, since a much larger clone differs from it by one base. This chain uses TRBV12-5 with TRBJ2-1; a possible D gene is TRBD1 (5 bases). Per germline, CDR1 LGHNT and CDR2 FRNRAP. The CDR3 is 13 residues long. CDR3 protein: CASGSRTDNGQFF. Here the CDR3 DNA reads TGTGCTAGTGGATCTCGGACGGACAATGGGCAGTTCTTC. Filled out from reference TRBV12-5 and TRBJ2-1, the complete variable domain reads DARVTQTPRHKVTEMGQEVTMRCQPILGHNTVFWYRQTMMQGLELLAYFRNRAPLDDSGMPKDRFSAEMPDATLATLKIQPSEPRDSAVYFCASGSRTDNGQFFGPGTRLTVL.

This clonotype has a count of ten or more. The chain combines TRBV3-1 with TRBJ2-2, with D possibly being TRBD1 (5 bases). Germline CDR1 and CDR2: LGHDT and YNNKEL (reference sequence). V lost 4 bases, J lost 7 bases, and 13 bases lay in between. The CDR3 is 14 residues long. The chain's CDR3 is CASSLNSGFGELFF. The CDR3 coding sequence is TGTGCCAGCAGCCTAAACTCAGGGTTCGGGGAGCTGTTTTTT.

This clonotype was picked up many times. This chain connects TRBV19 to TRBJ2-5; perhaps TRBD2 as D (6 bases). Germline CDR1 reads LNHDA; CDR2 reads SQIVND (reference sequence). The CDR3 length is 15 residues. The V gene lost 6 bases and the J gene lost 5 bases, with 19 bases spanning the gap. In nucleotides, the CDR3 is TGTGCCAGTAGACCGGGGACTCAGTCGTGGGAGACCCAGTACTTC. This codes for CASRPGTQSWETQYF.

This clonotype was seen a single time. Written as DNA, the CDR3 is TGCAGTGCTAGGGGACTATCGGGAGTTTTCGACTACAATGAGCAGTTCTTC. It yields the protein CSARGLSGVFDYNEQFF. The chain combines TRBV20-1 with TRBJ2-1; 7 bases agree with TRBD2. This CDR3 has 17 residues. V shed 3 bases, J shed 3 bases, and the junction held 14 bases outside the gene matches. In germline, CDR1 is DFQATT, CDR2 SNEGSKA (reference sequence).

Ten or more counts support this clonotype. V and J are TRBV6-4 and TRBJ2-3, with 14 bases identical to TRBD2. The V gene end was trimmed by 5 bases and the J gene end by 6 bases; junction bases not matched to a gene: 7. This CDR3 comprises 16 residues. Per germline, CDR1 MRHNA and CDR2 SNTAGT. The chain's CDR3 is CASSLTGTSGSDTQYF. The CDR3 coding sequence is TGTGCCAGCAGTCTAACCGGGACTAGCGGGAGCGATACGCAGTATTTT.

On this clonotype: A much bigger clone sits one base away, suggesting this may be a read error. This chain links TRBV11-2 with TRBJ1-1; 7 nucleotides line up with TRBD1. The germline V gene has CDR1 SGHAT and CDR2 FQNNGV. The CDR3 is 14 residues long. This CDR3 is CASSFGGGGTEAFF. CDR3 DNA: TGCGCCAGCAGCTTTGGAGGGGGCGGCACTGAAGCTTTCTTT. Full variable domain (outside the CDR3, taken from reference TRBV11-2 and TRBJ1-1): EAGVAQSPRYKIIEKRQSVAFWCNPISGHATLYWYQQILGQGPKLLIQFQNNGVVDDSQLPKDRFSAERLKGVDSTLKIQPAKLEDSAVYLCASSFGGGGTEAFFGQGTRLTVV.

Points on this clonotype: A much larger clone sits a single nucleotide away, making a read error possible. The chain employs TRBV29-1 and TRBJ2-3; tentative D call: TRBD2 (5 bases). The V gene lost 6 bases and the J gene lost 4 bases, with 26 bases spanning the gap. This CDR3 is built from 17 residues. Germline lookup yields CDR1 SQVTM and CDR2 ANQGSEA. The DNA for the CDR3 is TGCAGCGTCGACCGTAGTCTGGGCTGGAGGCCGTCAGATACGCAGTATTTT. This gives the protein CSVDRSLGWRPSDTQYF.

This clonotype was picked up many times. V usage is TRBV28 and J usage is TRBJ2-1, with TRBD1 identical over 7 bases. The trim removed 6 bases at V and 2 bases at J, leaving 7 bases unmatched. From germline, CDR1 is MDHEN and CDR2 SYDVKM. There are 15 residues in the CDR3. CDR3 DNA: TGTGCCAGCAGGTCGGGACAGAGAACCTACAATGAGCAGTTCTTC. It is translated as CASRSGQRTYNEQFF. Full variable domain (remainder filled in from reference TRBV28 and TRBJ2-1): DVKVTQSSRYLVKRTGEKVFLECVQDMDHENMFWYRQDPGLGLRLIYFSYDVKMKEKGDIPEGYSVSREKKERFSLILESASTNQTSMYLCASRSGQRTYNEQFFGPGTRLTVL.